The next 22 T cell receptor beta chains were all read from a single sample in a study of blood T cell repertoires in COVID-19. The table came from immunoSEQ multiplex PCR; TCRdb's copy has only in-frame clones and leaves some out. This repertoire shows about 200,000 clones, 75% to 95% found once; its top ten account for 0.53%. Sequencing used peripheral blood. Receptors originate from a man in his fifties with acute or convalescent COVID-19.

Here the CDR3 DNA reads TGCGCCAGCAGTTGGACTAGCGGGAGCCTATTATACAATGAGCAGTTCTTC. Translating gives CASSWTSGSLLYNEQFF. The J gene is TRBJ2-1, the V gene TRBV4-1, with 13 positions matching TRBD2. The J segment lost 4 bases and the V segment lost 6 bases, leaving 9 bases of the junction unmatched. The CDR3 extends over 17 amino acids. Germline CDR1 is MGHRA and CDR2 is YSYEKL.

The chain employs TRBV7-2 and TRBJ1-3; 9 bases agree with TRBD1. Germline values: CDR1 SGHTA, CDR2 FQGNSA. This CDR3 is built from 17 residues. Trimming at V came to 2 bases and at J to 0 bases, leaving 5 bases not matched to a gene. For the CDR3, the DNA is TGTGCCAGCAGCTTATTTACAGGGGGCTTCTCTGGAAACACCATATATTTT. This codes for CASSLFTGGFSGNTIYF. The full variable domain, its missing parts supplied by reference TRBV7-2 and TRBJ1-3, is GAGVSQSPSNKVTEKGKDVELRCDPISGHTALYWYRQSLGQGLEFLIYFQGNSAPDKSGLPSDRFSAERTGGSVSTLTIQRTQQEDSAVYLCASSLFTGGFSGNTIYFGEGSWLTVV.

This chain joins TRBV19 and TRBJ1-1; 7 bases fit TRBD1. Germline V gene lookup returns CDR1 LNHDA and CDR2 SQIVND (reference sequence). V was clipped by 4 bases and J by 4 bases; unmatched bases: 6. The CDR3 covers 14 residues. CDR3 in amino acids: CASSTRTGPTEAFF. CDR3 coding DNA: TGTGCCAGTAGTACTCGGACAGGACCCACTGAAGCTTTCTTT.

The rearrangement joins TRBV18 to TRBJ1-2; D gene unclear. This CDR3 has 15 residues. Germline CDR1 KGHSH, CDR2 LQKENI. Trimming shortened V by 2 bases and J by 3 bases, and 13 bases separated the two germline ends. The CDR3 region is CASSPSPGSHYGYTF. The CDR3 DNA sequence: TGTGCCAGCTCACCAAGTCCGGGATCCCACTATGGCTACACCTTC.

The V gene is TRBV4-2, the J gene TRBJ1-2; maybe TRBD1 (6 bases). V was shortened by 0 bases and J by 5 bases, with 10 bases between the two germline ends. Germline CDR1 reads LGHNA; CDR2 reads YNFKEQ. The CDR3 spans 14 residues. The CDR3 bases are TGTGCCAGCAGCCAAGAGGGGGCGCGGTATGGCTACACCTTC. Translating gives CASSQEGARYGYTF.

The chain joins TRBV28 to TRBJ1-6; D is possibly TRBD1 (6 bases). The CDR3 has 14 amino acids. Germline V lookup: CDR1 MDHEN, CDR2 SYDVKM. Trimming removed 7 bases from V and 9 bases from J, with 16 bases in between. CDR3 sequence: CASMGRQGSSPLHF. The CDR3 bases are TGTGCCAGCATGGGCCGGCAGGGGAGTTCACCCCTCCACTTT.

The genes are TRBV30 and TRBJ1-5; D not resolved. The CDR3 runs to 13 residues. Germline lookup yields CDR1 GTSNPN and CDR2 SVGIG (reference sequence). V was cut by 0 bases and J by 5 bases, with 8 bases left in between. Written as DNA, the CDR3 is TGTGCCTGGAGTGTTCTTCTCGATCAGCCCCAGCATTTT. Translation: CAWSVLLDQPQHF.

V usage is TRBV9 and J usage is TRBJ2-1; 8 bases map to TRBD2. V trimming: 0 bases; J trimming: 2 bases; junction bases outside the gene matches: 10. Germline CDR1 and CDR2: SGDLS and YYNGEE. This CDR3 contains 18 residues. The CDR3 DNA follows: TGTGCCAGCAGCGTAGCTCCGGGGGGGATCGGAGCCTACAATGAGCAGTTCTTC. Amino acids: CASSVAPGGIGAYNEQFF.

This chain connects TRBV7-2 to TRBJ1-2; 7 bases line up with TRBD1. This CDR3 is 13 amino acids long. Germline CDR1 and CDR2: SGHTA and FQGNSA. The J segment lost 8 bases and the V segment lost 5 bases, leaving 8 bases of the junction unmatched. In nucleotides, the CDR3 is TGTGCCAGCAGCCAAGACAGGGACCTCGGCTACACCTTC. Translating it yields CASSQDRDLGYTF.

CDR3 sequence reads: CASSSEGLATGELFF. CDR3 in DNA: TGTGCCAGCAGCTCTGAGGGACTAGCCACCGGGGAGCTGTTTTTT. The rearrangement links TRBV7-3 to TRBJ2-2; 9 positions agree with TRBD2. CDR3 length: 15 residues. The germline CDR1 and CDR2 sequences are SGHTA and FQGTGA. V lost 4 bases and J lost 4; bases outside the gene matches: 4.

With respect to this clone: The sample has other DNA sequences that encode this CDR3 too. CDR3 protein: CASRQTGNTIYF. CDR3 DNA sequence: TGTGCCAGCAGACAGACGGGAAACACCATATATTTT. This chain links TRBV2 with TRBJ1-3; D unresolved. The CDR3 contains 12 residues. Between the trimmed V and J ends, which lost 6 bases and 4 bases, there was a span of 7 bases. CDR1 and CDR2 from the germline V gene are SNHLY and FYNNEI.

The rearrangement uses TRBV3-1 (or the pseudogene TRBV3-2) and TRBJ2-5; 8 positions agree with TRBD1. In germline, CDR1 is LGHDT, CDR2 YNNKEL (reference sequence). The CDR3 is made up of 14 amino acids. The V segment lost 3 bases and the J segment 7 bases; nucleotides outside the gene matches: 7. CDR3 DNA sequence: TGTGCCAGCAGCCAGGGACAGGCCAGGGGGACCCAGTACTTC. This codes for CASSQGQARGTQYF.

CDR3: CASSPGVSGNTIYF. In DNA form, the CDR3 reads TGTGCCAGCAGCCCAGGGGTCTCTGGAAACACCATATATTTT. The rearrangement joins TRBV7-2 to TRBJ1-3; D might be TRBD1 (6 bases). This CDR3 spans 14 amino acids. V shed 5 bases and J shed 0 bases, with 8 bases lying between them. In germline, CDR1 is SGHTA, CDR2 FQGNSA.

The chain combines TRBV4-1 with TRBJ2-1, with 10 bases aligning to TRBD1. The germline gives CDR1 MGHRA, CDR2 YSYEKL. The CDR3 totals 15 residues. The V segment lost 3 bases and the J segment 7 bases; nucleotides outside the gene matches: 6. CDR3 amino acids: CASSHPRDRGNEQFF. The CDR3 DNA reads TGCGCCAGCAGCCATCCCAGGGACAGGGGTAATGAGCAGTTCTTC.

CDR3: CASSALTAGYQETQYF. The CDR3 coding sequence is TGTGCCAGCAGCGCCCTCACAGCGGGGTACCAAGAGACCCAGTACTTC. V and J are TRBV9 and TRBJ2-5; 7 nucleotides line up with TRBD2. CDR1 and CDR2 from the germline V gene are SGDLS and YYNGEE. V trimming: 3 bases; J trimming: 0 bases; junction bases outside the gene matches: 8. The CDR3 extends over 16 amino acids.

The V call is TRBV18, the J call TRBJ2-2; D perhaps matches TRBD2 (5 bases). Germline lookup yields CDR1 KGHSH and CDR2 LQKENI. CDR3 length: 14 amino acids. Deletions cut 5 bases from V and 6 bases from J, with 13 bases between. CDR3 DNA sequence: TGTGCCAGCTCAGAACTAGATCTCCCCGGGGAGCTGTTTTTT. Protein sequence: CASSELDLPGELFF. The whole variable domain, remainder taken from reference TRBV18 and TRBJ2-2, is NAGVMQNPRHLVRRRGQEARLRCSPMKGHSHVYWYRQLPEEGLKFMVYLQKENIIDESGMPKERFSAEFPKEGPSILRIQQVVRGDSAAYFCASSELDLPGELFFGEGSRLTVL.

CDR3 nucleotides: TGTGCCAGCAGCCACCGACTAGCCGGTTCCTACAATGAGCAGTTCTTC. Encoded protein: CASSHRLAGSYNEQFF. The chain is built from TRBV7-9 and TRBJ2-1, with 7 bases that match TRBD2. The J segment lost 1 base and the V segment lost 5 bases, leaving 8 bases of the junction unmatched. CDR1 is SEHNR, CDR2 FQNEAQ, per germline (reference sequence). The CDR3 length is 16 residues.

This chain joins TRBV6-5 and TRBJ1-5; no clear D. The CDR3 runs 14 residues. V was trimmed by 6 bases and J by 2 bases, leaving 11 bases between them. Germline V gene data show CDR1 as MNHEY and CDR2 as SVGAGI. CDR3 sequence reads: CASSPTYGNQPQHF. The CDR3 DNA sequence: TGTGCCAGCAGCCCGACATATGGCAATCAGCCCCAGCATTTT.

In its sample, this clone was seen once. The V gene is TRBV11-2, the J gene TRBJ1-1; 12 bases are shared with TRBD1. Germline trimming cut 1 base from V and 3 bases from J; bases unmatched to any gene: 6. CDR3 length equals 17 residues. Germline V gene data show CDR1 as SGHAT and CDR2 as FQNNGV. DNA of the CDR3: TGTGCCAGCAGCTTAGCCGGGACAGGGGGCCGGGACACTGAAGCTTTCTTT. Protein product: CASSLAGTGGRDTEAFF.

J is TRBJ2-2 and V is TRBV5-1; 12 bases map to TRBD2. There are 17 residues in the CDR3. Germline V gene data show CDR1 as SGHRS and CDR2 as YFSETQ. With V trimmed by 0 bases and J by 9 bases, 9 bases remained unmatched. CDR3 amino acids: CASSLGTSGTSHRELFF. DNA for the CDR3: TGCGCCAGCAGCTTGGGGACTAGCGGGACCTCCCACCGGGAGCTGTTTTTT. Complete variable domain (other parts from reference TRBV5-1 and TRBJ2-2): KAGVTQTPRYLIKTRGQQVTLSCSPISGHRSVSWYQQTPGQGLQFLFEYFSETQRNKGNFPGRFSGRQFSNSRSEMNVSTLELGDSALYLCASSLGTSGTSHRELFFGEGSRLTVL.

The chain joins TRBV25-1 to TRBJ1-2; D call uncertain. The V end was cut by 1 base, the J end by 3 bases, with 9 bases between. The CDR3 consists of 14 residues. Germline CDR1 MGHDK, CDR2 SYGVNS. The CDR3 DNA reads TGTGCCAGCAGTGAATTAGGGCGGGACTATGGCTACACCTTC. It translates to CASSELGRDYGYTF.

The chain combines TRBV18 with TRBJ1-2; D is ambiguous. Germline loops: CDR1 KGHSH, CDR2 LQKENI. V lost 3 bases and J lost 1, with 6 bases in between. The CDR3 is made up of 13 amino acids. CDR3 region: CASSPAVNYGYTF. CDR3 nucleotides: TGTGCCAGCTCACCGGCGGTTAACTATGGCTACACCTTC.